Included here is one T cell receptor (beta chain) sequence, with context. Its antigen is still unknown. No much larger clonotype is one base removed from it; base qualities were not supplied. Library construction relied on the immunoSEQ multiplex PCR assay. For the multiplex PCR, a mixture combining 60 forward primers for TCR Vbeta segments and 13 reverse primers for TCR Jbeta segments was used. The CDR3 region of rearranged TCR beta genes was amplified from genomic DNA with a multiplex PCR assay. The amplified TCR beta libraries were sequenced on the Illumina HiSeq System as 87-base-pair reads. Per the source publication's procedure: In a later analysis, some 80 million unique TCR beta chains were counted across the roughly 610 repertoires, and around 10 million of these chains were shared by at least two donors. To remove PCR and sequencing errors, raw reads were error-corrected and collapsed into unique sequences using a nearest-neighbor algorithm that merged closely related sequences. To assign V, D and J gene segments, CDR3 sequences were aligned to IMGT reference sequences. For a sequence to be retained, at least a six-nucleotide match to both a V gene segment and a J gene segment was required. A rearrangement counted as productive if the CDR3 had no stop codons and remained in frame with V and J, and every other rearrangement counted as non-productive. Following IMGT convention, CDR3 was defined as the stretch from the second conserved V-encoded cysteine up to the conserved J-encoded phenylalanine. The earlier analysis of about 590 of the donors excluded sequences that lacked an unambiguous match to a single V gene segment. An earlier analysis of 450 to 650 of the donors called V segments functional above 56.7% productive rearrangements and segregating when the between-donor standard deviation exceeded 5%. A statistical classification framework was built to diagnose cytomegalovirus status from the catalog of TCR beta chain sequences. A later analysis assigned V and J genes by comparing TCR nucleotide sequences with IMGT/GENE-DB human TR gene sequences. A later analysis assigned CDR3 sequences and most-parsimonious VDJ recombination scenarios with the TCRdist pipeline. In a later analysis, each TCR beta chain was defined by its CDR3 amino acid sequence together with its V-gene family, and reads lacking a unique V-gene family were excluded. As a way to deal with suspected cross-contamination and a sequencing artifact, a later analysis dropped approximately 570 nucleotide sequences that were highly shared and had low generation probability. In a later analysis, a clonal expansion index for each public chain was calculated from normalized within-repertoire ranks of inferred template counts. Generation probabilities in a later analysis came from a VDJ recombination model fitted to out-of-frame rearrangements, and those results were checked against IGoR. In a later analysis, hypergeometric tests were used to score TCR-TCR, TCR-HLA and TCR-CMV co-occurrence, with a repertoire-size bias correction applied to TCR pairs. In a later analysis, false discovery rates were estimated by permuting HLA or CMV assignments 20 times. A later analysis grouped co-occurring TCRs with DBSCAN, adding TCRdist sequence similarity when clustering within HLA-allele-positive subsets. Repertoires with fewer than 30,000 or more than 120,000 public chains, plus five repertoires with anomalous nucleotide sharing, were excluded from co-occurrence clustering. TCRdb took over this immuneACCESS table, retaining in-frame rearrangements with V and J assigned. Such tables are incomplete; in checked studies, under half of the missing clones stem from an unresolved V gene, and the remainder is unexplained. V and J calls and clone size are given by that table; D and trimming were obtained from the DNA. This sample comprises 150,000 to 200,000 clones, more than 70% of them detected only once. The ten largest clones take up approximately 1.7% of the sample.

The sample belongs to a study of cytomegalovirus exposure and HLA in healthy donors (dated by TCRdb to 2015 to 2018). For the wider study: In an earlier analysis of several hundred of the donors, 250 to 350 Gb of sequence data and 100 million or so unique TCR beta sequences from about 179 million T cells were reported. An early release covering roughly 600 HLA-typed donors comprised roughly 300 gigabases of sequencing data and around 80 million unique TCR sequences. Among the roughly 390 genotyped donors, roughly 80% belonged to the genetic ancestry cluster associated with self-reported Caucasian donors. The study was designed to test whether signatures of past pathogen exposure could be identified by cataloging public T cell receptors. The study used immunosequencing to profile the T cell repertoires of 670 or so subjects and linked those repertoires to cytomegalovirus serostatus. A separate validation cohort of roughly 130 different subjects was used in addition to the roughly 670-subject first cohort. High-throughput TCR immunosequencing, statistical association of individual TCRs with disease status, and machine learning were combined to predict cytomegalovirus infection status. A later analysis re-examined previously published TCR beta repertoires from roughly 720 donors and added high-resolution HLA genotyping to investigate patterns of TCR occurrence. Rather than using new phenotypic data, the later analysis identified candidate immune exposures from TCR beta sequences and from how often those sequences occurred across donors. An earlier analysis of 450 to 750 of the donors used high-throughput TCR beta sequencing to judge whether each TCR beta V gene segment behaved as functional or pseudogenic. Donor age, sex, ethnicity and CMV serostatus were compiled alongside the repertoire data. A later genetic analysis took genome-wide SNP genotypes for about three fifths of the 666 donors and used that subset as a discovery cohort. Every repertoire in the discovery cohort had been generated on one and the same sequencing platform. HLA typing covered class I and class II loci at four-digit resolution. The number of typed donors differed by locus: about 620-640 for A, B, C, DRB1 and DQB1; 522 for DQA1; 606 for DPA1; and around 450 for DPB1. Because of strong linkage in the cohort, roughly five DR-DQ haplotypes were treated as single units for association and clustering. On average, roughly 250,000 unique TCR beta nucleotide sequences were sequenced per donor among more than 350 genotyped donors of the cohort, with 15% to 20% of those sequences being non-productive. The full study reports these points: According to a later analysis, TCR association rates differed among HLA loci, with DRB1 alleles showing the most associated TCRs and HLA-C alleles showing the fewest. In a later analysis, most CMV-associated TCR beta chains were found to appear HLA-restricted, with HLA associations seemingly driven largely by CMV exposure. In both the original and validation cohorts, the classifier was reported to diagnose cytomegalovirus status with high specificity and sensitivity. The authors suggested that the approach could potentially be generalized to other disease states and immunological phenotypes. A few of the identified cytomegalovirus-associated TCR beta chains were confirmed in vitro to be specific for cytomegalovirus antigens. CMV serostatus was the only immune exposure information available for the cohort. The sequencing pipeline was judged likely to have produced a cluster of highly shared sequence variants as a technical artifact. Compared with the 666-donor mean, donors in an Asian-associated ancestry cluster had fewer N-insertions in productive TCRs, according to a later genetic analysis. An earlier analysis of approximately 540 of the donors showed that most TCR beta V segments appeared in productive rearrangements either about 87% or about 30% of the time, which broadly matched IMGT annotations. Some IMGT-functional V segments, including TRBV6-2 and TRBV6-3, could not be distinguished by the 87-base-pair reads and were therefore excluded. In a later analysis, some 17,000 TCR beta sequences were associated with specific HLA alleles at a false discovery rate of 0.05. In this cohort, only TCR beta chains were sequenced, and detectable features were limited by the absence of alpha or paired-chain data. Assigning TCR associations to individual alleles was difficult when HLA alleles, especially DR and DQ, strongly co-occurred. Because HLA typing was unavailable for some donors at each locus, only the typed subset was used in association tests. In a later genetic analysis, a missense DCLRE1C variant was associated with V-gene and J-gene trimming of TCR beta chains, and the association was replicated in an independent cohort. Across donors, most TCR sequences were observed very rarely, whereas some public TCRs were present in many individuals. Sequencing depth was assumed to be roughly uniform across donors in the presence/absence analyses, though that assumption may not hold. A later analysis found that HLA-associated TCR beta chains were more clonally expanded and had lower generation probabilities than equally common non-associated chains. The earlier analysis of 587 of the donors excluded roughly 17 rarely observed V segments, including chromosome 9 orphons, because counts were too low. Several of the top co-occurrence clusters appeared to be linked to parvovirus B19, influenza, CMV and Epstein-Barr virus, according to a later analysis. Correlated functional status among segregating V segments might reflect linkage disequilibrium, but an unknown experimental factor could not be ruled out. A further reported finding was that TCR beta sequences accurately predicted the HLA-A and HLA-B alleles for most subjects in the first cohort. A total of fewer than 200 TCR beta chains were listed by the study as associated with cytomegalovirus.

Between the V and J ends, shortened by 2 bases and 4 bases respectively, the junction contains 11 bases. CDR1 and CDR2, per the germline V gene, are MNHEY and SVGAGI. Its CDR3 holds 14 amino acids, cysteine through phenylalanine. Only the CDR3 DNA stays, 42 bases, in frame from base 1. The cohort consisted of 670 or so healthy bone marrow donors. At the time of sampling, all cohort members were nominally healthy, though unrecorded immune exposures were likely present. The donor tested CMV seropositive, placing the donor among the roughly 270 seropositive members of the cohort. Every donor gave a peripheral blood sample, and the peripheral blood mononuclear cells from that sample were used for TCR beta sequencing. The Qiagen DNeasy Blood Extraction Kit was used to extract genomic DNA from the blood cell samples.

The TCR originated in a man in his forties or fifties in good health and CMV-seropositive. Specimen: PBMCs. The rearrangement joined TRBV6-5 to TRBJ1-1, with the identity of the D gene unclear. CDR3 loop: CASSYGLAGTEAFF. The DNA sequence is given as TGTGCCAGCAGTTACGGCTTGGCGGGCACTGAAGCTTTCTTT.